Given below is one T cell receptor (beta chain) in context. The antigen is not known. The data originate from a study of long-term antiretroviral therapy in people with HIV. Participants living with HIV all received treatment in the United States. Trimming took 2 bases from V and 1 from J; bases not matched to a gene: 5. The CDR3 is 15 amino acids. Germline V gives CDR1 SQVTM, CDR2 ANQGSEA. Survey level was the resolution at which the v3.0 immunoSEQ assay ran. Method: immunoSEQ multiplex PCR; TCRdb's copy keeps in-frame clones and lacks some. This sample yields 25,000 to 40,000 clones, of which 70% to 90% are seen a single time; about an eighth belongs to the top ten. Study-level findings and limits: Even long-term ART left TRB diversity below transplant donor controls, despite gains. CDR3 length ranges were narrower in HIV repertoires than in controls.

This chain connects TRBV29-1 to TRBJ2-1; 7 bases are a match to TRBD2. The clonotype comes from a man between 18 and 35 years old with HIV. The source was unsorted PBMCs, collected 1.1 years after starting antiretroviral therapy. The CDR3 spells CSVEPGGSSYNEQFF. CDR3 nucleotide sequence: TGCAGCGTTGAACCGGGCGGGAGTTCCTACAATGAGCAGTTCTTC.